This T cell receptor (beta chain) originates from a study of T cell responses to AZD1222 COVID-19 vaccine. The method was immunoSEQ multiplex PCR; TCRdb's version includes in-frame clones alone and lacks a portion of them. This sample has 130,000 to 150,000 clones, with roughly nine tenths found just once. The sample holds one count of this clone. V lost 2 bases, J lost 5 bases, and 28 bases lay in between. This CDR3 region has 19 residues. Germline loops: CDR1 SQVTM, CDR2 ANQGSEA. The specimen comprised peripheral blood, sampled 28 days after the second AZD1222 dose. J is TRBJ1-3 and V is TRBV29-1; D is possibly TRBD1 (6 bases). The origin of this receptor is an adult who received the AZD1222 COVID-19 vaccine. CDR3 sequence reads: CSVERGTRHVGPPRNTIYF. The CDR3 DNA reads TGCAGCGTTGAACGGGGGACAAGGCATGTTGGGCCTCCGCGAAACACCATATATTTT. Using reference TRBV29-1 and TRBJ1-3 for the parts outside the CDR3, the full variable domain is SAVISQKPSRDICQRGTSLTIQCQVDSQVTMMFWYRQQPGQSLTLIATANQGSEATYESGFVIDKFPISRPNLTFSTLTVSNMSPEDSSIYLCSVERGTRHVGPPRNTIYFGEGSWLTVV.